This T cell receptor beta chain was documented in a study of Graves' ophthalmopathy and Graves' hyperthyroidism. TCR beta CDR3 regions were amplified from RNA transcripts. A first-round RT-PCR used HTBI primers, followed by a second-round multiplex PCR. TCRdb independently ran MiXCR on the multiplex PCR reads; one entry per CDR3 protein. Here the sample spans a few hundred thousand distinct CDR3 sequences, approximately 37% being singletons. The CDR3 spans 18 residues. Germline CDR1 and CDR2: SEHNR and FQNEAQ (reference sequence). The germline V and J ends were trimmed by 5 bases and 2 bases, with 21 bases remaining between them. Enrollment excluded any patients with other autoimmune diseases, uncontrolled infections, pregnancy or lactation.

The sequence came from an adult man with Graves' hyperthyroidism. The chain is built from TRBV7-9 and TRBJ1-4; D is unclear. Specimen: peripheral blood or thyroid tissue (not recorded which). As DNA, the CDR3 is TGTGCCAGCAGCACACCGACTAGTTCCTACGACACTAATGAAAAACTGTTTTTT. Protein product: CASSTPTSSYDTNEKLFF.